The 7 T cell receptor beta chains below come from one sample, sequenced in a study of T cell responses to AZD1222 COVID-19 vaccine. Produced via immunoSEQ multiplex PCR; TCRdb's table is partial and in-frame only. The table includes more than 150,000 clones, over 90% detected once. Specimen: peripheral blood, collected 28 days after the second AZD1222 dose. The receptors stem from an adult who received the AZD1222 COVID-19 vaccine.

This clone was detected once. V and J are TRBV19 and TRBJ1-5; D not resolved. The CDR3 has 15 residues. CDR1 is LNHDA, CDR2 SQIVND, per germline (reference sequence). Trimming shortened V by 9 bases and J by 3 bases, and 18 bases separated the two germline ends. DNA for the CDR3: TGTGCCAGCGACTCTCGTGGGAGACCCAATCAGCCCCAGCATTTT. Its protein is CASDSRGRPNQPQHF.

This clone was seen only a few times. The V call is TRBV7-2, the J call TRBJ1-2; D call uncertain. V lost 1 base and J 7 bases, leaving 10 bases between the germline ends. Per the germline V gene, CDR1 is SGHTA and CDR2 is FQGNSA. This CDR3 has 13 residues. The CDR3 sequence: CASSLVAWGGYTF. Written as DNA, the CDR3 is TGTGCCAGCAGCTTAGTGGCGTGGGGTGGCTACACCTTC.

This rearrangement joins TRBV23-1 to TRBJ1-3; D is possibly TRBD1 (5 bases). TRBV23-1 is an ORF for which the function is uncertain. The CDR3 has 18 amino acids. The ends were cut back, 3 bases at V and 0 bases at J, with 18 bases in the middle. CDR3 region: CASSHGGGASSSGNTIYF. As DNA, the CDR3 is TGCGCCAGCAGTCACGGGGGAGGGGCCAGCTCCTCTGGAAACACCATATATTTT.

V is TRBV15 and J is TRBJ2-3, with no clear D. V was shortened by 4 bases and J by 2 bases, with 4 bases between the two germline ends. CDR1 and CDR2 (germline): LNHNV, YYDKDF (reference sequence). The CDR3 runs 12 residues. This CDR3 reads CATSTYTDTQYF. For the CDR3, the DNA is TGTGCCACCAGCACCTACACAGATACGCAGTATTTT.

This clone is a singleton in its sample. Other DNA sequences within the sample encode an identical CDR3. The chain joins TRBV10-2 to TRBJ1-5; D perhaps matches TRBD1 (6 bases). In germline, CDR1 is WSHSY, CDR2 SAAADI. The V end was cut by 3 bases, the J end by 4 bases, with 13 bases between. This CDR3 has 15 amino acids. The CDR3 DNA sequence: TGCGCCAGCAGTGACCGGGGGCGAGGTAATCAGCCCCAGCATTTT. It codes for CASSDRGRGNQPQHF.

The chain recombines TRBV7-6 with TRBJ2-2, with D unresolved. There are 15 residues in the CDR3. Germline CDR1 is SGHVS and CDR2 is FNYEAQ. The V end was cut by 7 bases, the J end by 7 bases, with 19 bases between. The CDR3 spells CASTIPKPYGGELFF. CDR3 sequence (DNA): TGTGCCAGCACCATCCCTAAGCCCTATGGCGGGGAGCTGTTTTTT.

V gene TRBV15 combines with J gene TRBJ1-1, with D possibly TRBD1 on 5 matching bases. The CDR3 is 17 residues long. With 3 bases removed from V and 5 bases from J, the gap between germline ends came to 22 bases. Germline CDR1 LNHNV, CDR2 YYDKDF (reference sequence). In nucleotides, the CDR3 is TGTGCCACCAGCAGCAACACCCGGGGACCCAGAGGGACTGAAGCTTTCTTT. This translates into CATSSNTRGPRGTEAFF.